The sequence of this T cell receptor (beta chain) was determined in a study of shared clonotypes between healthy human individuals (dated by TCRdb to the early 2020s). Background for the entire study: The cohort comprised a couple of women and a few men aged 18 to 49 years. To increase sequencing depth and limit assay-specific biases, TCR repertoire library preparation and sequencing were carried out by different laboratories using diverse techniques. Blood TCR repertoires of a handful of healthy adults were deeply sequenced to estimate repertoire size and the extent of clonotype sharing between individuals. Leukapheresis yielded between about 0.94 and 10 billion PBMCs per donor.

From the cysteine up to the phenylalanine, the CDR3 has a length of 15 residues. Kept here is only the CDR3 DNA, which spans 45 bases and is read in frame from base 1. The germline V gene provides CDR1 SQVTM and CDR2 ANQGSEA. The trim is 5 bases for V and 0 bases for J, with a gap of 16 bases between the germline ends. TCR CDR3 regions were amplified from genomic DNA by multiplex PCR using the deep immunoSEQ assay. Genomic DNA extracted from each cell subset was distributed evenly over all wells of several immunoSEQ 96-well plates, and each plate served as one replicate. For unsorted PBMC, each replicate PCR was loaded with about 270 ng genomic DNA, equivalent to roughly 33,000 T cell genomes. Unsorted PBMC genomic DNA was sequenced across ten immunoSEQ deep assay plates. Purified libraries were quantified with a Qubit 3.0 fluorometer, sized on a Bioanalyzer 2100, and re-quantified with the KAPA Library Quantification kit. A separate single-read 150-cycle Illumina NextSeq 550 flow cell was used to sequence each immunoSEQ 96-well plate. The published analysis was carried out like this. Because the immunoSEQ output included only junctional sequences and no quality scores, the filtering could not be the same as the filtering used for full-length reads. To assign V/J genes and CDR3, sequences were annotated against IMGT germline references using PyIR, a Python wrapper for IgBLAST v1.9. Reads with weak V/J assignments (E-value above 1e-6), missing CDR3, stop codons, out-of-frame junctions, or ambiguous translated residues were removed. V3J clonotypes were defined as sequences sharing the same inferred V gene, J gene, and CDR3 amino acid sequence. To compute the percentage overlap between repertoires, the number of shared unique clonotypes was divided by the size of the smaller repertoire. Richness of each repertoire was evaluated using RTK rarefaction, the Chao1 estimator, and Recon v2.1 estimates of unobserved clonotypes. Imported from immuneACCESS, the table was reduced by TCRdb to in-frame sequences with V and J called. These copies leave out some clones; in studies compared against another copy, an unresolved V gene accounts for under half, and the cause of the remainder is not known. For V, J and clone size, that table is used; D and trimming come from the DNA. Within this sample are roughly 500,000 clones, with less than 85% of them counted one time only. The ten largest clones add up to 10% to 15% of the sample.

Donors were healthy HIV-negative adults with no recently reported acute infections or vaccinations. Every donor was a Caucasian adult residing in Nashville, Tennessee, USA. For unsorted samples, 75 million to 90 million PBMCs were counted, and genomic DNA was extracted using the QIAamp DNA Blood Mini kit. Blood was collected by leukapheresis, and PBMCs were isolated by Ficoll-Histopaque density gradient centrifugation and then cryopreserved in liquid nitrogen vapor phase. Overall study outcomes, separate from this receptor: Pairwise subsampling led to the expectation that sequencing depth would affect the degree of clonotype sharing among donors. Sampling was restricted to blood, and TCR repertoires in tissues likely differ from the TCR repertoires found in blood. Because the study included a small number of donors, the genetic and exposure-history diversity represented was limited.

A note on this clone: The target of this receptor is not known. No qualities accompany the bases; no much larger clone lies one base away.

This receptor chain uses TRBV29-1 and TRBJ1-1; the D gene cannot be named for sure. The sequenced sample consisted of PBMCs. The TCR comes from a woman between 40 and 50 years old in good health. Some clones in this sample may be carry-over from other donors' samples. The nucleotide sequence is TGCAGCGTTTCCCCTCGAATAAAAATGAACACTGAAGCTTTCTTT. Translated, it gives CSVSPRIKMNTEAFF.